The clone carrying this T cell receptor (beta chain) occurred a few times. Antigen specificity is unknown. The entry originates in a study of post-analysis software for immune sequencing data. Overall study results and limits: There were roughly 5 TRBV segments more frequent in patients than controls, and TRBV5-6, TRBV5-1 and TRBV20-1 were among them. Those samples that were prepared in the same batch co-clustered strongly by F measure.

Unique molecular identifiers featured in each of the TCR beta cDNA libraries. TCRdb re-derived calls from the PCR reads in MiXCR, one entry per CDR3 protein. The top ten clones hold over 4% of a sample with hundreds of thousands of distinct CDR3 sequences, 53% of them seen once. Germline assignment: CDR1 SEHNR and CDR2 FQNEAQ (reference sequence). The CDR3 runs to 17 residues. The chain joins TRBV7-9 to TRBJ2-4, with 9 bases lining up with TRBD1. The J call may be wrong; the DNA end is better matched by TRBJ2-5. The source material was blood. This sequence originates from a girl under 18 with multiple sclerosis. This CDR3 reads CASSFSSHRGPFETQYF. CDR3 coding DNA: TGTGCCAGCAGCTTCTCATCCCACAGGGGGCCCTTTGAGACCCAGTACTTC.